Sequencing of this TCR beta chain was carried out in a study of post-analysis software for immune sequencing data (dated by TCRdb to between 2014 and 2016). About the full investigation: Disease courses on record covered relapsing-remitting, secondary progressive and progressive-relapsing multiple sclerosis, though some patients had no subtype annotation. A subset of samples was prepared in parallel using single-end sample barcoding, then pooled and co-amplified after Illumina adapter ligation. The patient repertoires were compared against about 10 previously published healthy control repertoires obtained from donors aged 6 to 25 years.

As regards this clonotype: The antigen it recognizes is unknown. Within one base of it there is no much larger clone, and no base qualities were kept.

The library was built by means of PCR. Sequencer: Illumina HiSeq 2500. To reduce PCR and sequencing biases, unique molecular identifiers were incorporated into the TCR beta cDNA libraries. Roughly 500,000 cDNA molecules were obtained for every 1 to 10 million input T cells, so each molecule roughly corresponded to one T cell. The patient libraries were prepared and sequenced with the same protocol used for the earlier healthy control dataset. Within a given batch, samples were prepared together, multiplexed and sequenced on the same HiSeq lane. The authors' pipeline ran thus. MIGEC was used to process the raw barcoded reads, and molecular identifier groups with only a single read were discarded before consensus assembly and CDR3 extraction. VDJtools was used for post-analysis of the clonotype tables, and diversity was normalized by down-sampling every dataset to the size of the smallest sample. Repertoire overlap clustering matched CDR3 amino acid but not nucleotide sequences to correct batch-related cross-sample contamination. TCRdb itself trimmed the public reads at Q25 with fastp, ran MiXCR and retained productive beta chains. Entries that share a CDR3 protein sequence are merged under the most common genes and DNA. It is TCRdb's table, rather than the study itself, that gives the V and J calls and clone size. Here the sample has about 770,000 distinct CDR3 sequences; 35% to 55% occur a single time. The top ten constitute approximately 4.4% of the sample.

To demonstrate the VDJtools post-analysis software, TCR beta repertoires were profiled from the peripheral blood of some 12 young patients with multiple sclerosis. The patients with multiple sclerosis were children and adolescents between roughly 6 and 16 years of age. Here is what the overall study found, with its caveats: The control group was slightly older than the multiple sclerosis patient group. Multiple sclerosis patients had significantly lower normalized Chao1 diversity than controls, a result that suggests substantial peripheral T-cell clonal expansion. A few TRBV segments, including TRBV5-6, TRBV5-1 and TRBV20-1, were significantly more frequent in patients than controls. Direct clustering with F measure revealed strong co-clustering of samples prepared in the same batch, which led to a batch-effect correction.

V drops 0 bases and J drops 8 bases, leaving 17 bases in between. The CDR3 measures 16 amino acids from cysteine to phenylalanine. The read is trimmed to its CDR3 DNA, 48 bases read in frame from base 1. CDR1 LGHDT and CDR2 YNNKEL were looked up in the germline V gene (reference sequence). In this chain, TRBV3-1 is recombined with TRBJ2-1, with the identity of the D gene unclear. This clonotype was sampled from a girl aged 10-17 years with multiple sclerosis. The sequenced sample was blood. In nucleotides, the sequence is TGTGCCAGCAGCCAAGACGCGGCTAGTTGGATGGATGAGCAGTTCTTC. Its translation reads: CASSQDAASWMDEQFF.